This entry features one T cell receptor (beta chain) sequence. Its antigen is currently unknown. Sequenced by immunoSEQ multiplex PCR; TCRdb stores in-frame clones only, minus some. This sample yields approximately 50,000 clones, of which 90% are seen a single time; roughly 3% belongs to the top ten. This specimen belongs to a study of chemoradiotherapy in HPV16-positive cancers. Study-level points and caveats: HPV-specific T cells were functionally defined from only a couple of HPV16-positive patients.

V was pared by 2 bases and J by 7 bases, with 11 bases between. In germline, CDR1 is SEHNR, CDR2 FQNEAQ (reference sequence). The CDR3 extends over 13 amino acids. This sequence originates from a human donor with HPV-associated anogenital cancer. The starting material was blood, obtained from a patient who underwent chemoradiotherapy. This chain links TRBV7-9 with TRBJ1-1; the D gene is possibly TRBD1 (5 bases). The CDR3 sequence is CASSLMGDGEAFF. Here the CDR3 DNA reads TGTGCCAGCAGCTTAATGGGGGATGGTGAAGCTTTCTTT.